One sample yielded the 23 T cell receptor beta chains listed below, sequenced in a study of blood T cell repertoires in COVID-19. The table came from immunoSEQ multiplex PCR; TCRdb's copy has only in-frame clones and leaves some out. The data hold 50,000 to 70,000 clones, with 75% to 85% observed a single time. The specimen sequenced was peripheral blood. The receptors stem from a woman in her sixties or seventies with acute or convalescent COVID-19.

The chain recombines TRBV9 with TRBJ1-1, with a weak D call TRBD1 (5 bases). The CDR3 loop spans 17 amino acids. Trimming cost V 0 bases and J 3 bases, with 18 bases left between them. CDR1 SGDLS and CDR2 YYNGEE come from the germline V gene. CDR3 coding DNA: TGTGCCAGCAGCGTAGAAGGAAGGGGCGGGGTGGACACTGAAGCTTTCTTT. As protein: CASSVEGRGGVDTEAFF.

V and J are TRBV5-1 and TRBJ2-2; D remains unclear. V gave up 2 bases and J gave up 4 bases, with 6 bases separating them. Germline values: CDR1 SGHRS, CDR2 YFSETQ. This CDR3 is built from 13 residues. Here the CDR3 DNA reads TGCGCCAGCAGCTTTACAGTCACCGGGGAGCTGTTTTTT. Amino acid sequence: CASSFTVTGELFF.

This chain uses TRBV5-6 with TRBJ2-7; 7 nucleotides agree with TRBD1. V dropped 3 bases and J dropped 2; count of bases not matched to a gene: 8. This CDR3 has 15 residues. Germline-derived CDR1 and CDR2 are SGHDT and YYEEEE. The CDR3 here is CASSSMTGQAYEQYF. CDR3 in DNA: TGTGCCAGCAGCTCGATGACCGGACAGGCCTACGAGCAGTACTTC.

The J gene is TRBJ1-1, the V gene TRBV29-1; the match to TRBD1 covers 12 bases. CDR1 and CDR2 (germline): SQVTM, ANQGSEA. The CDR3 sequence is 13 residues long. J lost 5 bases, V lost 7 bases, and 5 bases had no gene match. As DNA, the CDR3 is TGCAGCGCCGGGGACAGGGGGCCTACTGAAGCTTTCTTT. Translation gives CSAGDRGPTEAFF.

This rearrangement joins TRBV6-6 to TRBJ2-1; TRBD2 matches at 7 bases. Trimming cost V 4 bases and J 9 bases; bases outside gene matches: 12. The CDR3 length is 15 residues. Germline assignment: CDR1 MNHNY and CDR2 SVGAGI (reference sequence). In DNA, the CDR3 is TGTGCCAGCAGTTTCCCGGGGGGAGCGGCTGGTGAGCAGTTCTTC. Protein: CASSFPGGAAGEQFF.

This chain links TRBV5-4 with TRBJ1-1; no definite D call. The germline V gene has CDR1 SGHNT and CDR2 YYREEE (reference sequence). Trimming removed 5 bases from V and 3 bases from J, with 14 bases in between. This CDR3 comprises 14 residues. CDR3 DNA: TGTGCCAGCAGGGGAGACACGTGGGACACTGAAGCTTTCTTT. Its protein product is CASRGDTWDTEAFF.

The rearrangement joins TRBV19 to TRBJ1-2, with 7 bases identical to TRBD1. From germline, CDR1 is LNHDA and CDR2 SQIVND (reference sequence). This CDR3 has 15 amino acids. J gave up 3 bases and V 6 bases, and 10 bases lay outside the gene matches. CDR3 in amino acids: CASRDAGGNYYGYTF. DNA for the CDR3: TGTGCCAGTAGGGACGCAGGGGGAAATTACTATGGCTACACCTTC.

The V and J genes are TRBV11-1 and TRBJ1-1; D is unresolved. CDR1 is SGHAT, CDR2 FQDESV, per germline (reference sequence). V lost 5 bases, J lost 7 bases, and 8 bases lay in between. The CDR3 runs 11 residues. CDR3 sequence (DNA): TGTGCCAGCAGCCCCCTCGGTGAAGCTTTCTTT. Protein: CASSPLGEAFF.

The chain has TRBV27 and TRBJ1-4; possible D gene TRBD1, 5 bases. CDR1 and CDR2 (germline): MNHEY, SMNVEV (reference sequence). CDR3 length: 13 residues. Trimming left V 4 bases short and J 7 bases short, with 10 bases between. The CDR3 nucleotides are TGTGCCAGCAGTTCCCAGGGAAGTGAAAAACTGTTTTTT. This gives the protein CASSSQGSEKLFF. Full variable domain (remainder filled in from reference TRBV27 and TRBJ1-4): EAQVTQNPRYLITVTGKKLTVTCSQNMNHEYMSWYRQDPGLGLRQIYYSMNVEVTDKGDVPEGYKVSRKEKRNFPLILESPSPNQTSLYFCASSSQGSEKLFFGSGTQLSVL.

J is TRBJ1-5 and V is TRBV29-1, with a possible D match to TRBD1 (5 bases). The V end was cut by 4 bases, the J end by 2 bases, with 9 bases between. This CDR3 has 13 amino acids. Germline V lookup: CDR1 SQVTM, CDR2 ANQGSEA. This chain's CDR3 is CSVAGSGNQPQHF. CDR3 in DNA: TGCAGCGTTGCAGGGTCTGGCAATCAGCCCCAGCATTTT.

This sequence joins TRBV5-6 and TRBJ1-4; D is possibly TRBD1 (5 bases). The CDR3 is 17 residues long. V gave up 1 base and J gave up 2 bases, with 15 bases separating them. Germline V gene sequence: CDR1 SGHDT, CDR2 YYEEEE. CDR3 region: CASSLYESGVTNEKLFF. DNA of the CDR3: TGTGCCAGCAGCTTGTATGAGTCGGGGGTCACTAATGAAAAACTGTTTTTT.

This chain uses TRBV18 with TRBJ1-4, with a tentative D call TRBD1 (6 bases). The CDR3 is 15 residues long. V lost 4 bases and J 8 bases, leaving 17 bases between the germline ends. Germline values: CDR1 KGHSH, CDR2 LQKENI. CDR3 nucleotides: TGTGCCAGCTCACGGGACAAGGGGACGGCAGAAAAACTGTTTTTT. Encoded protein: CASSRDKGTAEKLFF.

The V call is TRBV29-1, the J call TRBJ1-4; a possible D gene is TRBD1 (6 bases). In germline, CDR1 is SQVTM, CDR2 ANQGSEA. Trimming removed 5 bases at V and 7 bases at J, with 14 bases between. The CDR3 is 13 amino acids. The CDR3 DNA follows: TGCAGCGTTCAGGGGTTAGTAGGTGAAAAACTGTTTTTT. Its protein product is CSVQGLVGEKLFF.

This chain joins TRBV9 and TRBJ2-1; TRBD2 is a possible D gene (6 bases). CDR3 length equals 14 residues. The V gene lost 0 bases and the J gene lost 8 bases, with 12 bases spanning the gap. CDR1 and CDR2 from the germline V gene are SGDLS and YYNGEE. The DNA of the CDR3 is TGTGCCAGCAGCGTAGCTACCGGGGGTGATGAGCAGTTCTTC. The encoded protein is CASSVATGGDEQFF.

The V call is TRBV3-1 (or the pseudogene TRBV3-2), the J call TRBJ1-2, with TRBD1 as a possible D gene (6 bases). CDR1 is LGHDT and CDR2 is YNNKEL in the germline V gene (reference sequence). The ends were cut back, 0 bases at V and 9 bases at J, with 11 bases in the middle. The CDR3 has 13 residues. The CDR3, as DNA: TGTGCCAGCAGCCAAGATCGAGGGGGAAGCTACACCTTC. Translated, it gives CASSQDRGGSYTF.

In DNA form, the CDR3 reads TGCGCCAGCAGTGAACTAGCGGGGGCCTACACCGGGGAGCTGTTTTTT. Translating gives CASSELAGAYTGELFF. The gene calls are TRBV10-2 and TRBJ2-2; TRBD2 matches at 11 bases. This CDR3 has 16 residues. Looked up from germline, CDR1 is WSHSY and CDR2 is SAAADI. With V trimmed by 3 bases and J by 3 bases, 3 bases remained unmatched.

V gene TRBV30 combines with J gene TRBJ1-3; 7 bases fit TRBD1. This CDR3 contains 15 residues. V was pared by 4 bases and J by 4 bases, with 10 bases of the junction left unmatched. Germline CDR1 reads GTSNPN; CDR2 reads SVGIG (reference sequence). The CDR3 sequence is CAWKGQPWGGNTIYF. CDR3 sequence (DNA): TGTGCCTGGAAGGGACAGCCTTGGGGCGGAAACACCATATATTTT.

V is TRBV6-5 and J is TRBJ2-7, with TRBD1 matching over 9 bases. Germline assignment: CDR1 MNHEY and CDR2 SVGAGI. Trimming cost V 0 bases and J 3 bases; bases outside gene matches: 3. This CDR3 has 15 residues. For the CDR3, the DNA is TGTGCCAGCAGTTACTCGGGGACAGGGAACTACGAGCAGTACTTC. Its translation: CASSYSGTGNYEQYF.

The chain links TRBV7-2 to TRBJ2-2, with 9 positions matching TRBD2. Germline-derived CDR1 and CDR2 are SGHTA and FQGNSA. After removal of 10 bases from V and 1 base from J, the junction contained 7 bases not matched to a gene. The CDR3 covers 15 residues. CDR3 sequence: CAILSGGLNTGELFF. The CDR3 DNA reads as TGTGCCATTCTTAGCGGGGGCCTGAACACCGGGGAGCTGTTTTTT.

This clone was counted only a few times. The V call is TRBV2, the J call TRBJ1-5; D possibly corresponds to TRBD1 (6 bases). The CDR3 has 14 residues. CDR1 and CDR2 from the germline V gene are SNHLY and FYNNEI. The V and J ends lost 4 bases and 4 bases respectively, with 11 bases between them. DNA of the CDR3: TGTGCCAGCAGTGTTGAGGGGACAAATCAGCCCCAGCATTTT. This translates into CASSVEGTNQPQHF.

The chain has TRBV5-6 and TRBJ2-7; 10 bases are shared with TRBD2. Germline CDR1 and CDR2: SGHDT and YYEEEE. This CDR3 spans 14 amino acids. J lost 5 bases, V lost 3 bases, and 5 bases had no gene match. The CDR3 spells CASSYLAGGDEQYF. The CDR3 DNA reads TGTGCCAGCAGCTACTTAGCGGGGGGAGACGAGCAGTACTTC. The whole variable domain, filled in from reference TRBV5-6 and TRBJ2-7, reads DAGVTQSPTHLIKTRGQQVTLRCSPKSGHDTVSWYQQALGQGPQFIFQYYEEEERQRGNFPDRFSGHQFPNYSSELNVNALLLGDSALYLCASSYLAGGDEQYFGPGTRLTVT.

The table lists this clone with a count of one. This chain connects TRBV29-1 to TRBJ1-1, with 7 positions matching TRBD1. There are 11 residues in the CDR3. The V gene's germline CDR1 is SQVTM and CDR2 ANQGSEA. V was pared by 7 bases and J by 4 bases, with 3 bases of the junction left unmatched. Written as DNA, the CDR3 is TGCAGCGGCCGACAGGGCACTGAAGCTTTCTTT. Amino acids: CSGRQGTEAFF.

This clone was observed a single time. The chain carries TRBV13 and TRBJ1-5; tentatively, D is TRBD1 (6 bases). CDR1 and CDR2 (germline): PRHDT, FYEKMQ (reference sequence). This CDR3 is built from 17 residues. V was trimmed by 0 bases and J by 0 bases, leaving 12 bases between them. The DNA for the CDR3 is TGTGCCAGCAGCTTAGGGGGGGCCGGTTATAGCAATCAGCCCCAGCATTTT. Translating it yields CASSLGGAGYSNQPQHF.